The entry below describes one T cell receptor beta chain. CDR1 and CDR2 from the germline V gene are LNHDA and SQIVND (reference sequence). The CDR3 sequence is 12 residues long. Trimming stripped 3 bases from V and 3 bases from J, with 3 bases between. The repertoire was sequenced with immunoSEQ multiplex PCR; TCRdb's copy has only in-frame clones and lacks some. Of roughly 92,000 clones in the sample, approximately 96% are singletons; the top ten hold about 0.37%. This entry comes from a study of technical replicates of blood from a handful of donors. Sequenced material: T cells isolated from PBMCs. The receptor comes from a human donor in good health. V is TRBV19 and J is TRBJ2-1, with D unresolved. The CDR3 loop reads CASSISYNEQFF. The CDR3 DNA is TGTGCCAGTAGTATCAGCTACAATGAGCAGTTCTTC.